Included here is one T cell receptor beta chain sequence, with context. The antigen remains undetermined. The length of the CDR3 is 15 residues. Germline V gene lookup returns CDR1 MNHEY and CDR2 SMNVEV (reference sequence). V was shortened by 2 bases and J by 1 base, with 11 bases between the two germline ends. The data derive from a study of T cell responses to AZD1222 COVID-19 vaccine. Study information: Both about-4-week and about-12-week second-dose recipients were combined.

Study-wide points: Baseline seropositivity occurred in only a handful of AZD1222 recipients.

The data were produced by immunoSEQ multiplex PCR, yet TCRdb's version contains in-frame clones alone and is incomplete. The sample comprises approximately 160,000 clones, 85% to 95% of which are singletons, and over 0.8% rests with the top ten. Sample: peripheral blood, taken on day 0 of AZD1222 vaccination. V is TRBV27 and J is TRBJ1-1, with a possible D match to TRBD1 (5 bases). The receptor comes from an adult in good health. CDR3 coding DNA: TGTGCCAGCAGTTTAGAATTAGGACAGAACACTGAAGCTTTCTTT. Residues: CASSLELGQNTEAFF.